The text below deals with one TCR beta chain. Germline CDR1 and CDR2: ENHRY and SYGVKD. Germline trimming cut 3 bases from V and 7 bases from J; bases unmatched to any gene: 7. CDR3 size: 16 residues. Authors' methods: Amplification of reference gene primers was used by the study to estimate nucleated cell counts. Here immunoSEQ multiplex PCR was the method, and the copy in TCRdb shows in-frame clones only, minus some. D and trimming were read from the DNA, whereas the V and J calls and clone size are those reported in that table. The data contain some 200,000 clones, around 85% of them singletons. The data were obtained in a study of blood T cell repertoires in COVID-19. Study context: PBMCs, B-cell-depleted T cells, or T cells provided the cDNA or gDNA that made up the material.

This clonotype was sampled from a woman aged 70 to 79 with acute or convalescent COVID-19. The chain combines TRBV10-3 with TRBJ2-1; 12 nucleotides match TRBD2. The specimen sequenced was peripheral blood. The CDR3 bases are TGTGCCATCAGTGATCCTAGCGGGGGGGCCGGGAATGAGCAGTTCTTC. Protein product: CAISDPSGGAGNEQFF.